This T cell receptor (beta chain) was recorded in a study of blood T cell repertoires in COVID-19. This clone was recorded a few times. Trimming removed 4 bases from V and 6 bases from J, with 15 bases in between. This CDR3 has 14 amino acids. Germline V gene lookup returns CDR1 SGHTA and CDR2 FQGNSA. Generated by immunoSEQ multiplex PCR, the TCRdb table keeps only in-frame clones and is missing some. The data contain roughly 430,000 clones, over 75% of them singletons. This rearrangement joins TRBV7-2 to TRBJ1-1; perhaps TRBD1 as D (5 bases). The sample consisted of PBMCs or T cells enriched from blood (not recorded which). This TCR was recovered from a young woman who had been exposed to COVID-19. The CDR3 coding sequence is TGTGCCAGCAGCTGGTCGGGGGGTATTGCTGAAGCTTTCTTT. Translating gives CASSWSGGIAEAFF.